The text below deals with one T cell receptor (beta chain). What it binds is not known. The sample originates from a study of cytomegalovirus exposure and HLA in healthy donors. Findings and caveats of the study: Researchers reportedly found TCR beta sequences accurately predicted most subjects' HLA-A and HLA-B alleles. The study designated around 150 TCR beta chains cytomegalovirus-associated.

V was cut by 6 bases and J by 7 bases, with 10 bases left in between. The CDR3 is 13 residues long. Germline lookup yields CDR1 LNHNV and CDR2 YYDKDF (reference sequence). Healthy bone marrow donors supplied every sample. Primers for the PCR totalled 60 Vbeta and 13 Jbeta. Profiled with immunoSEQ multiplex PCR; TCRdb holds only in-frame clones, not every one. The repertoire holds about 93,000 clones, with roughly 79% as singletons. The source material was PBMCs. The clonotype was recovered from a man under 40 in good health and CMV-seronegative. The genes are TRBV15 and TRBJ1-6; D perhaps matches TRBD1 (6 bases). The CDR3 protein is CATSDTGNSPLHF. CDR3 coding DNA: TGTGCCACCAGTGATACAGGGAATTCACCCCTCCACTTT.